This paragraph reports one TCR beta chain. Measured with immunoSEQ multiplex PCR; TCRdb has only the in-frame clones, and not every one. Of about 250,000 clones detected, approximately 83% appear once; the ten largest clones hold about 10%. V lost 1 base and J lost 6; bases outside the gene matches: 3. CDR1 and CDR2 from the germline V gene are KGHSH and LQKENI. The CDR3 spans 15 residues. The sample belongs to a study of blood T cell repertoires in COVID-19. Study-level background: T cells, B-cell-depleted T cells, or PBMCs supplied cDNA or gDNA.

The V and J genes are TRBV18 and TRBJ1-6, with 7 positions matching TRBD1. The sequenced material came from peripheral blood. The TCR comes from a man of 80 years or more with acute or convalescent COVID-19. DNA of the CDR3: TGTGCCAGCTCACCACTTGGACAGGCTAATTCACCCCTCCACTTT. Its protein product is CASSPLGQANSPLHF.